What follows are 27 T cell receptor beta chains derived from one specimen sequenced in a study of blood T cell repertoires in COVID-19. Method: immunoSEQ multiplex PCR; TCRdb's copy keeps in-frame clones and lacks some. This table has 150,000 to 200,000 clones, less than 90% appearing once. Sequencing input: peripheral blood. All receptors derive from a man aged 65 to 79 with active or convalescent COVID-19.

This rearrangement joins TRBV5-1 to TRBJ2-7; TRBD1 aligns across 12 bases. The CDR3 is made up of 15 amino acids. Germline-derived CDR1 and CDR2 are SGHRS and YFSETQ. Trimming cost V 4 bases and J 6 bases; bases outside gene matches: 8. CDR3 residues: CASSAEGTGGAEQYF. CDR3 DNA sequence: TGCGCCAGCAGCGCCGAAGGGACAGGGGGCGCCGAGCAGTACTTC.

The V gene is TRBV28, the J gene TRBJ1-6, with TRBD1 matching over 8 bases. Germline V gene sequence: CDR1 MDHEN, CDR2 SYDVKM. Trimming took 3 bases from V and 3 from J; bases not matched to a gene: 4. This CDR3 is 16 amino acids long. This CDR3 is CASSFRTGSYNSPLHF. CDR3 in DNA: TGTGCCAGCAGTTTCAGGACAGGGAGCTATAATTCACCCCTCCACTTT.

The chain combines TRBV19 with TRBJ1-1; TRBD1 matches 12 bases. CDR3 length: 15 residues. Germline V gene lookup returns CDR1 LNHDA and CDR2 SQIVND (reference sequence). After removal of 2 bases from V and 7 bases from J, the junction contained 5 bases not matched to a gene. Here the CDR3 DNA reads TGTGCCAGTAGTATACCCGGGACAGGGGGCGGTGAAGCTTTCTTT. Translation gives CASSIPGTGGGEAFF.

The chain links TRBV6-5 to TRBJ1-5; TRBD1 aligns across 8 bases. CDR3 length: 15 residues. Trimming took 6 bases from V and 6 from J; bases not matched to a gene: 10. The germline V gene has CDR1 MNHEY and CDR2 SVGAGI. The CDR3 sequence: CASRDAGGWGQPQHF. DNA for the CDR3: TGTGCCAGCAGAGACGCAGGGGGCTGGGGTCAGCCCCAGCATTTT.

In DNA, the CDR3 is TGCGCCAGCAGCCCGGACAGGGGGATTGGAGAGACCCAGTACTTC. As protein: CASSPDRGIGETQYF. The chain combines TRBV4-3 with TRBJ2-5, with 10 bases lining up with TRBD1. The CDR3 is 15 amino acids. Unmatched junction bases numbered 6, after V lost 4 bases and J lost 4 bases. Germline V gene lookup returns CDR1 LGHNA and CDR2 YSLEER.

The CDR3 nucleotides read TGTGCCAGCAGCCAAGTCTCCGGAGCCTACGAGCAGTACTTC. This gives the protein CASSQVSGAYEQYF. This chain joins TRBV3-1 (or the pseudogene TRBV3-2) and TRBJ2-7; D is unclear. This CDR3 comprises 14 residues. Trimming took 1 base from V and 2 from J, leaving 9 bases between them. Germline V gene lookup returns CDR1 LGHDT and CDR2 YNNKEL (reference sequence).

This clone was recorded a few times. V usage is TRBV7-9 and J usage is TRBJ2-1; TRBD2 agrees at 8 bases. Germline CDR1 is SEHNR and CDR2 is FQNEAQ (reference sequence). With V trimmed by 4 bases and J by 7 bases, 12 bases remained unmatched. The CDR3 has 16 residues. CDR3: CASSSLLGRGGNEQFF. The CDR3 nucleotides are TGTGCCAGCAGCTCACTCCTCGGGAGGGGAGGTAATGAGCAGTTCTTC.

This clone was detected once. This chain's CDR3 is CASSLGERIETQYF. The CDR3 DNA sequence: TGTGCCAGCAGCTTAGGGGAGCGGATAGAGACCCAGTACTTC. This sequence joins TRBV7-9 and TRBJ2-5; maybe TRBD2 (5 bases). From germline, CDR1 is SEHNR and CDR2 FQNEAQ (reference sequence). The CDR3 is 14 residues long. The germline V and J ends were trimmed by 1 base and 4 bases, with 10 bases remaining between them.

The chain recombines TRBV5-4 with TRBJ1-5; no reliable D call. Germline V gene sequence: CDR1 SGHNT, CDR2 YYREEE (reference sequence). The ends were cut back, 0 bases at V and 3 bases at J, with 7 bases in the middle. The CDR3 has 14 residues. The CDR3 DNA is TGTGCCAGCAGCTTGGCGGGTTTCAATCAGCCCCAGCATTTT. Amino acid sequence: CASSLAGFNQPQHF.

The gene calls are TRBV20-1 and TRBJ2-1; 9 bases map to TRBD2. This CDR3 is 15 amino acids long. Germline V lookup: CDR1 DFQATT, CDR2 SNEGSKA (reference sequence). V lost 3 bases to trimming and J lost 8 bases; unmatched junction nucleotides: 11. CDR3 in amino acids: CSASGASGKGYEQFF. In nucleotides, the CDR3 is TGCAGTGCTAGTGGGGCTAGCGGGAAAGGCTATGAGCAGTTCTTC.

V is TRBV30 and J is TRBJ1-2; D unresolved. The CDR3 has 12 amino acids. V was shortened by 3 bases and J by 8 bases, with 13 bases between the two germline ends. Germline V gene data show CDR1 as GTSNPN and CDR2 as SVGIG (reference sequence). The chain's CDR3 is CAWSPSKSGYTF. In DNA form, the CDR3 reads TGTGCCTGGAGCCCCTCGAAGAGCGGCTACACCTTC.

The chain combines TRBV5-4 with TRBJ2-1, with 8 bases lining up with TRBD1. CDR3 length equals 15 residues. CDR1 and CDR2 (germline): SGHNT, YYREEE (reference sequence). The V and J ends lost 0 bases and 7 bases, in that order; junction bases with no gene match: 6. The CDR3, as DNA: TGTGCCAGCAGCTTGGTCCAGGGGGCTGGTAATGAGCAGTTCTTC. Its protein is CASSLVQGAGNEQFF.

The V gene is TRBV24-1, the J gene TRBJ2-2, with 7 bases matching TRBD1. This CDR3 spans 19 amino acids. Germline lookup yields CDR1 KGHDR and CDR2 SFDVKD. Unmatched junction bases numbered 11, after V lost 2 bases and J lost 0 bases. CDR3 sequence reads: CATSDSLTRRGTNTGELFF. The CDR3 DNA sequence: TGTGCCACCAGTGATTCCCTTACTCGCAGGGGGACGAACACCGGGGAGCTGTTTTTT.

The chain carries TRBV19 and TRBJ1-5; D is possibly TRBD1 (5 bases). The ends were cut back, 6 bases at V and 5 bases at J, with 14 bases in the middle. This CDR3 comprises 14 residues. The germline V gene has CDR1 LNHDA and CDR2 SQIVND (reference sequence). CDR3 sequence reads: CASRIRQRDQPQHF. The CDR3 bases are TGTGCCAGTAGGATTAGACAGAGAGATCAGCCCCAGCATTTT.

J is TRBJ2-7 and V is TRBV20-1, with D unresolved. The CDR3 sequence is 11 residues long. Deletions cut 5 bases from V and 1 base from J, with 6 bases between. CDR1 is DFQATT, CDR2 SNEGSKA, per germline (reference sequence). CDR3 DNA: TGCAGTGCTGTGGCATCCTACGAGCAGTACTTC. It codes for CSAVASYEQYF.

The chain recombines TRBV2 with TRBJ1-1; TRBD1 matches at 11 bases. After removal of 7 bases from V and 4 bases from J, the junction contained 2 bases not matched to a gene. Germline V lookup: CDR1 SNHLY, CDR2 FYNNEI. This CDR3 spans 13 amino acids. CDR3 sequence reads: CASKGTGGTEAFF. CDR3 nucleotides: TGTGCCAGCAAGGGGACAGGGGGCACTGAAGCTTTCTTT.

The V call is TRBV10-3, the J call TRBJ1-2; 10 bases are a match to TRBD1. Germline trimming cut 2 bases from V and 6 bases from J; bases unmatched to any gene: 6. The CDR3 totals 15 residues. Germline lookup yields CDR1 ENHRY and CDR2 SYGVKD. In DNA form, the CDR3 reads TGTGCCATCAGTGAGACCGCGGGACAGGGGAATGGCTACACCTTC. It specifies CAISETAGQGNGYTF.

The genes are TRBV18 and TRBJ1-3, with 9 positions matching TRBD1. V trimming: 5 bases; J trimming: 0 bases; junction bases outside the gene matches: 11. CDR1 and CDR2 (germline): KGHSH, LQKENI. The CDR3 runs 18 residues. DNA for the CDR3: TGTGCCAGCTCAGTACGGGACAGGGCGAGGGCCTCTGGAAACACCATATATTTT. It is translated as CASSVRDRARASGNTIYF.

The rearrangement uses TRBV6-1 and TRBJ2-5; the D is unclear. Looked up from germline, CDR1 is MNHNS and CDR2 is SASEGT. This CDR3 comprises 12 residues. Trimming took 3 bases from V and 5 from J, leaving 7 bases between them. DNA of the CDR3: TGTGCCAGCAGTGAGTTACAGGAGACCCAGTACTTC. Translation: CASSELQETQYF.

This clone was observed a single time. CDR3 DNA: TGTGCCAGCAGTCCAGCCCCGGGCAGGGGGAACCTAGGGGCTTTCTTT. It translates to CASSPAPGRGNLGAFF. This chain joins TRBV28 and TRBJ1-1; 7 positions agree with TRBD1. The V gene end was trimmed by 5 bases and the J gene end by 11 bases; junction bases not matched to a gene: 20. The CDR3 length is 16 residues. Germline V gene lookup returns CDR1 MDHEN and CDR2 SYDVKM.

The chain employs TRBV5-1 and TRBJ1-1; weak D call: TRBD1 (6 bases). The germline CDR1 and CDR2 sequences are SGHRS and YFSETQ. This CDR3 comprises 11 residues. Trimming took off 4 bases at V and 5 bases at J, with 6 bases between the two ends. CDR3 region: CASSGTTEAFF. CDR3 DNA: TGCGCCAGCAGCGGGACAACTGAAGCTTTCTTT.

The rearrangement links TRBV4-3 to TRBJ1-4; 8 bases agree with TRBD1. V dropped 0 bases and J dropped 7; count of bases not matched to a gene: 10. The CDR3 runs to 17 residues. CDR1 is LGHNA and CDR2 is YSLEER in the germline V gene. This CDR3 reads CASSQEYKDRVGEKLFF. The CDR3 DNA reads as TGCGCCAGCAGCCAAGAATACAAGGACAGGGTAGGTGAAAAACTGTTTTTT.

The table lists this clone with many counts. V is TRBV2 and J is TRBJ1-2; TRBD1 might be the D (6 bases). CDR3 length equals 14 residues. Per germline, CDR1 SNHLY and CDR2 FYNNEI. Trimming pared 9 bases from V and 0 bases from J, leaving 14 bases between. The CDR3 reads CASKMDRTNYGYTF. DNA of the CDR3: TGTGCCAGTAAAATGGACAGAACTAACTATGGCTACACCTTC.

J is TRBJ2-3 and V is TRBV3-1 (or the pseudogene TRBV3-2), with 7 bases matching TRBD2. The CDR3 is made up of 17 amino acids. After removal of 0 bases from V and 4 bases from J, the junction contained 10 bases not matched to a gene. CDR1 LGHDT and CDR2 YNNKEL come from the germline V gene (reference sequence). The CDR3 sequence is CASSQDRGGGRADTQYF. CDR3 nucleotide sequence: TGTGCCAGCAGCCAAGATAGGGGCGGGGGAAGGGCAGATACGCAGTATTTT.

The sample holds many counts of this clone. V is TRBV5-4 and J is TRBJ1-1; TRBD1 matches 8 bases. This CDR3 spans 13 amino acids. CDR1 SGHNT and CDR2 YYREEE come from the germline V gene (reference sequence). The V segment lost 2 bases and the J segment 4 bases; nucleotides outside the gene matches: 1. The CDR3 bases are TGTGCCAGCAGCTTACAGGGGGGCACTGAAGCTTTCTTT. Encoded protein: CASSLQGGTEAFF.

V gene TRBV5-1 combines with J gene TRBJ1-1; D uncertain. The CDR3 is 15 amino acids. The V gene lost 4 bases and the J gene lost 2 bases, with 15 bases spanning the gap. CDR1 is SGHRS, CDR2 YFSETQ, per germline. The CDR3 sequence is CASSPILSPNTEAFF. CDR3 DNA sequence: TGCGCCAGCAGCCCAATTTTGTCCCCCAACACTGAAGCTTTCTTT. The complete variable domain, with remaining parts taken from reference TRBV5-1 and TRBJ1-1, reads KAGVTQTPRYLIKTRGQQVTLSCSPISGHRSVSWYQQTPGQGLQFLFEYFSETQRNKGNFPGRFSGRQFSNSRSEMNVSTLELGDSALYLCASSPILSPNTEAFFGQGTRLTVV.

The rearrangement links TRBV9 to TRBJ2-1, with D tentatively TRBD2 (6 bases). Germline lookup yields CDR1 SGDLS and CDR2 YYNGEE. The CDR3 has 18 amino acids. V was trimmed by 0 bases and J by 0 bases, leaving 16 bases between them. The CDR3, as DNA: TGTGCCAGCAGCGTAGGCCAGGGACTCCCGAGCTCCTACAATGAGCAGTTCTTC. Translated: CASSVGQGLPSSYNEQFF.